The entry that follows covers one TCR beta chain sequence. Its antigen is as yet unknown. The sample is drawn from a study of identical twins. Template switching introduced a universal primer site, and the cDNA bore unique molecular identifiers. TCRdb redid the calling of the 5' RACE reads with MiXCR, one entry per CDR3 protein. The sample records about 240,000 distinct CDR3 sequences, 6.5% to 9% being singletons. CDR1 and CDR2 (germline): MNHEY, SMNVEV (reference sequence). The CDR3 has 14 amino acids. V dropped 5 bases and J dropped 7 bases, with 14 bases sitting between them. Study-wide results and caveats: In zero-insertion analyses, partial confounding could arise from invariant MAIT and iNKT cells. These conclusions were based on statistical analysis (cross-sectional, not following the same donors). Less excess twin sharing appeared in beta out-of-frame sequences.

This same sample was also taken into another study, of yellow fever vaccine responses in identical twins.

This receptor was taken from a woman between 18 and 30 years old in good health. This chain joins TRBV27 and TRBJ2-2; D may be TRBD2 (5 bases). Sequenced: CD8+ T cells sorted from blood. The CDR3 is CASSPRRAGGELFF. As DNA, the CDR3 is TGTGCCAGCAGTCCCAGGCGGGCTGGCGGGGAGCTGTTTTTT.